This note documents a single T cell receptor (beta chain) sequence. Study members were between roughly 18 and 90 years old and lived in 24 US regions. Cohort 3 recovered donors had two negative PCRs, clearance, or symptom resolution. Original data processing: Estimated nucleated cell counts came from reference gene primer amplification. Using immunoSEQ multiplex PCR, the repertoire was profiled, and TCRdb retains in-frame clones only, with some absent. The V and J calls and clone size come from that table; D and trimming were worked out from the DNA. The sample lists roughly 320,000 clones, more than 75% occurring once. The record originates from a study of blood T cell repertoires in COVID-19. Study details: Sites in the United States, Italy and Spain provided acute and convalescent COVID-19 samples.

There are 16 residues in the CDR3. CDR1 is MNHEY, CDR2 SMNVEV, per germline (reference sequence). The V segment lost 4 bases and the J segment 5 bases; nucleotides outside the gene matches: 4. V is TRBV27 and J is TRBJ2-2, with TRBD2 matching over 13 bases. The clonotype was recovered from a man under 40 who had recovered from COVID-19. The source material was PBMCs or T cells enriched from blood (not recorded which). The CDR3: CASSSVGLAGTGELFF. The CDR3 bases are TGTGCCAGCAGTTCGGTGGGACTAGCGGGAACCGGGGAGCTGTTTTTT.